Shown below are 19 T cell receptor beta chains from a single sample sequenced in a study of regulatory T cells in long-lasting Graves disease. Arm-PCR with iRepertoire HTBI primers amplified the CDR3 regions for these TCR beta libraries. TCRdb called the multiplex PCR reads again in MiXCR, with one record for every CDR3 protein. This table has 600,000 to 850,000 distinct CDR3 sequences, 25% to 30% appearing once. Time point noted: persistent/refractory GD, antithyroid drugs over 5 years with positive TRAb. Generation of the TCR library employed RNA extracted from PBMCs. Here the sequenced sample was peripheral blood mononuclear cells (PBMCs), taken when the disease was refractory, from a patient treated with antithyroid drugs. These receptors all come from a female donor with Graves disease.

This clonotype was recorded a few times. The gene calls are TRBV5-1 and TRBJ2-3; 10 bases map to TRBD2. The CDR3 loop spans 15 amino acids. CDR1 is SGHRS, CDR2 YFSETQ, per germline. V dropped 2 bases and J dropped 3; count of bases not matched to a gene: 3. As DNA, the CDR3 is TGCGCCAGCAGCTTACTAGCGGGAACGACAGATACGCAGTATTTT. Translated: CASSLLAGTTDTQYF.

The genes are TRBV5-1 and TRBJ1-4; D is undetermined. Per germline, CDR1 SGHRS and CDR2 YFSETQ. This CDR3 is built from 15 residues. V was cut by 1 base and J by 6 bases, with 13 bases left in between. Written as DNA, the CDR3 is TGCGCCAGCAGCTTGAAGACACTAGGAGATGAAAAACTGTTTTTT. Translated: CASSLKTLGDEKLFF.

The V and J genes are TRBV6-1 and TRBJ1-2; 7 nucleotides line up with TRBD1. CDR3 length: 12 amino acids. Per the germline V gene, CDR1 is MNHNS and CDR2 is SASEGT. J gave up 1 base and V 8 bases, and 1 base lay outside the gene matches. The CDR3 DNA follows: TGTGCCAGCGGGACAGTTAACTATGGCTACACCTTC. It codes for CASGTVNYGYTF.

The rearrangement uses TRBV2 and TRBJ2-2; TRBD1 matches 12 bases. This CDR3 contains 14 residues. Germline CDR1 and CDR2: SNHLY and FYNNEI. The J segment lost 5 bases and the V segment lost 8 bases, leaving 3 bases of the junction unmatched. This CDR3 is CASGTGGNTGELFF. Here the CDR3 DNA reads TGTGCCAGCGGGACAGGGGGCAATACCGGGGAGCTGTTTTTT.

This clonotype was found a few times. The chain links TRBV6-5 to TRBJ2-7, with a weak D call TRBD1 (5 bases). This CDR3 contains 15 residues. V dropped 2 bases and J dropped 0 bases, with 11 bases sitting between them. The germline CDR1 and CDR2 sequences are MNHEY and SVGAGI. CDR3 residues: CASSYGAWVSYEQYF. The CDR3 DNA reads TGTGCCAGCAGTTACGGGGCTTGGGTCTCCTACGAGCAGTACTTC.

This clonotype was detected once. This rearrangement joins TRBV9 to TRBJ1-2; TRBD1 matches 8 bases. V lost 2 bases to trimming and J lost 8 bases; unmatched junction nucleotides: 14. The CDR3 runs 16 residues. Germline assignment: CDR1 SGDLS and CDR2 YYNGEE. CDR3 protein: CASSVGSQGAVRGYTF. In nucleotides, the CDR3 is TGTGCCAGCAGCGTTGGGAGCCAGGGGGCAGTCAGGGGCTACACCTTC.

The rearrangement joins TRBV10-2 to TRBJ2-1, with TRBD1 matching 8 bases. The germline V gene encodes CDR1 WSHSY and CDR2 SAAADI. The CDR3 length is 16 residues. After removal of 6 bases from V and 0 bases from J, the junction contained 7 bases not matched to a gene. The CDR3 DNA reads TGCGCCAGCAGACCTACAGGGGGAAGCTCCTACAATGAGCAGTTCTTC. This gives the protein CASRPTGGSSYNEQFF.

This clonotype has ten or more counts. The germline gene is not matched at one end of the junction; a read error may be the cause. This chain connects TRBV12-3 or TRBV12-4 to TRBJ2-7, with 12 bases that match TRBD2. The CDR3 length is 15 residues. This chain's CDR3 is CASSLAGGGSYEQYF. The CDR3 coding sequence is TGTGCCAGCAGTCTAGCGGGAGGGGGCTCCTACGAGCAGTACTTC.

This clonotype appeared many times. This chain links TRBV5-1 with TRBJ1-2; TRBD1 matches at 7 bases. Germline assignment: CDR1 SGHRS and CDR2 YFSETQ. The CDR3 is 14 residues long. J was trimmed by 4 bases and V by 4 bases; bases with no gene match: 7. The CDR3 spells CASSPGAGGYGYTF. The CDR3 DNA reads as TGCGCCAGCAGCCCCGGGGCAGGGGGCTATGGCTACACCTTC. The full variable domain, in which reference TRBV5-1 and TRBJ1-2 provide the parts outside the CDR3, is KAGVTQTPRYLIKTRGQQVTLSCSPISGHRSVSWYQQTPGQGLQFLFEYFSETQRNKGNFPGRFSGRQFSNSRSEMNVSTLELGDSALYLCASSPGAGGYGYTFGSGTRLTVV.

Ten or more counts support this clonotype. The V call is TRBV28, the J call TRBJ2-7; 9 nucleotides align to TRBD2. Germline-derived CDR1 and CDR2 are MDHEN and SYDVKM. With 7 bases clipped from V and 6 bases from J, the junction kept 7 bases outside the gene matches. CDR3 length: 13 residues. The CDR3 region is CASKLPAGGEQYF. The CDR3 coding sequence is TGTGCCAGCAAACTCCCAGCGGGGGGCGAGCAGTACTTC. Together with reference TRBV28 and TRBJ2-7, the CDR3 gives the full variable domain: DVKVTQSSRYLVKRTGEKVFLECVQDMDHENMFWYRQDPGLGLRLIYFSYDVKMKEKGDIPEGYSVSREKKERFSLILESASTNQTSMYLCASKLPAGGEQYFGPGTRLTVT.

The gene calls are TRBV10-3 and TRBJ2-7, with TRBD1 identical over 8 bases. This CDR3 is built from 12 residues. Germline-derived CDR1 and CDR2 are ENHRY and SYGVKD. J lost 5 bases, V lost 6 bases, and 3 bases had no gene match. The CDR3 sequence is CAIREQGDEQYF. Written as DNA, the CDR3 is TGTGCCATCAGGGAACAGGGGGACGAGCAGTACTTC.

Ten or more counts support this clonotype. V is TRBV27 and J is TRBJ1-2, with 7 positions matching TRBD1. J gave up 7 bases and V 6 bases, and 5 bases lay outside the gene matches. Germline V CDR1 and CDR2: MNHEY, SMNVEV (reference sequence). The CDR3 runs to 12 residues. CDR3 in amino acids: CASSQTGVGYTF. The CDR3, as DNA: TGTGCCAGCAGCCAAACAGGGGTTGGCTACACCTTC.

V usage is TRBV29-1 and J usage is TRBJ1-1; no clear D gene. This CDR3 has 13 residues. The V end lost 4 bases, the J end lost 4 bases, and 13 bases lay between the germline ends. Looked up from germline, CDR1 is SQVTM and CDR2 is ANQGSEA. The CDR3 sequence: CSVVLRLGTEAFF. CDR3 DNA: TGCAGCGTTGTACTCCGACTGGGCACTGAAGCTTTCTTT.

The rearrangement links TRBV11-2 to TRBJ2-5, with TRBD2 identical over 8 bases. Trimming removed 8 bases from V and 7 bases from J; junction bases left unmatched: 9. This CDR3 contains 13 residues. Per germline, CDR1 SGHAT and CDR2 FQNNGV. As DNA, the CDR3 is TGTGCCAGCGGTAGCGGGGACCCGGGGACCCAGTACTTC. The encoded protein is CASGSGDPGTQYF.

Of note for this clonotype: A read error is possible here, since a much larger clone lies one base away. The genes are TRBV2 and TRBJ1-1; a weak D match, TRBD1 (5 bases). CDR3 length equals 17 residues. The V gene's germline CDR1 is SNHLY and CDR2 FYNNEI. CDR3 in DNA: TGTGTCAGCAGTGACGGGAATCCGACAGTGATGAACACTGAAGCTTTCTTT. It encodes CVSSDGNPTVMNTEAFF.

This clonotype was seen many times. The CDR3 loop reads CASSLGTSGRETQYF. DNA of the CDR3: TGTGCCAGCAGCTTAGGGACTAGCGGGAGGGAGACCCAGTACTTC. The V gene is TRBV11-2, the J gene TRBJ2-5; 14 nucleotides align to TRBD2. This CDR3 is 15 amino acids long. V dropped 1 base and J dropped 5; count of bases not matched to a gene: 0. Germline V gene data show CDR1 as SGHAT and CDR2 as FQNNGV.

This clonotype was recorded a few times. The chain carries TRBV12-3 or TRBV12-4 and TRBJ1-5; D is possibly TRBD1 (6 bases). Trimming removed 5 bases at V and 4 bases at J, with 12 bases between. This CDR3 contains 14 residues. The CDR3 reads CASSTRGGNQPQHF. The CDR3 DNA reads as TGTGCCAGCAGTACAAGAGGGGGGAATCAGCCCCAGCATTTT.

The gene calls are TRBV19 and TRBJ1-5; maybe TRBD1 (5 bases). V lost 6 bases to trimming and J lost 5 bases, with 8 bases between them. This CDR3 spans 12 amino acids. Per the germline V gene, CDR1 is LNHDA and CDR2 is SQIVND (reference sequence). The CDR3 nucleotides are TGTGCCAGTAGCGGGGGTGATCAGCCCCAGCATTTT. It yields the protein CASSGGDQPQHF.

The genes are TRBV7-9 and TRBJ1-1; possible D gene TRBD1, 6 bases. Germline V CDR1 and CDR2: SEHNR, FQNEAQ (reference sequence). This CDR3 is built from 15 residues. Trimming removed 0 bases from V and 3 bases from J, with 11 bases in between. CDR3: CASSLASGAYTEAFF. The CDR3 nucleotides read TGTGCCAGCAGCTTAGCGTCAGGGGCCTACACTGAAGCTTTCTTT.